One and the same sample provided the 24 T cell receptor beta chains below, sequenced in a study of blood T cell repertoires in COVID-19. Clones were read by immunoSEQ multiplex PCR, and TCRdb kept only the in-frame ones, dropping some. The sample has 100,000 to 150,000 clones; approximately 83% are singletons. Source material: peripheral blood. All receptors come from a woman of 80 years or more with acute or convalescent COVID-19.

The chain joins TRBV4-1 to TRBJ1-1; D remains unclear. Looked up from germline, CDR1 is MGHRA and CDR2 is YSYEKL. The CDR3 length is 15 residues. V gave up 0 bases and J gave up 8 bases, with 16 bases separating them. The CDR3 sequence: CASSQDEQWVSEAFF. CDR3 coding DNA: TGCGCCAGCAGCCAAGATGAACAGTGGGTCTCGGAAGCTTTCTTT.

The chain is built from TRBV19 and TRBJ1-2; the D gene is possibly TRBD1 (6 bases). Trimming removed 5 bases from V and 13 bases from J, with 17 bases in between. Germline values: CDR1 LNHDA, CDR2 SQIVND (reference sequence). CDR3 length equals 12 residues. The DNA of the CDR3 is TGTGCCAGTAGTGGCGGACAGCCCGGCGGCACCTTC. It encodes CASSGGQPGGTF.

The chain links TRBV5-1 to TRBJ2-2; 12 bases map to TRBD2. The CDR3 covers 18 residues. Trimming cost V 4 bases and J 3 bases; bases outside gene matches: 10. CDR1 and CDR2 (germline): SGHRS, YFSETQ. The CDR3 DNA reads TGCGCCAGCAGCCCTACCCCGACTAGCGGGGGTTACACCGGGGAGCTGTTTTTT. Amino acids: CASSPTPTSGGYTGELFF.

The V and J genes are TRBV27 and TRBJ2-1; 11 bases are a match to TRBD2. Unmatched junction bases numbered 7, after V lost 8 bases and J lost 4 bases. The CDR3 is 15 amino acids. The germline gives CDR1 MNHEY, CDR2 SMNVEV (reference sequence). Here the CDR3 DNA reads TGTGCCAGCGGGTCGGGGACTAGCGGTTACAATGAGCAGTTCTTC. It yields the protein CASGSGTSGYNEQFF.

The rearrangement joins TRBV24-1 to TRBJ1-2; D is undetermined. The CDR3 consists of 12 residues. Trimming left V 2 bases short and J 5 bases short, with 5 bases between. Germline assignment: CDR1 KGHDR and CDR2 SFDVKD. CDR3 sequence: CATSDSHYGYTF. The CDR3 DNA reads as TGTGCCACCAGTGATTCACATTATGGCTACACCTTC.

The chain uses TRBV12-5 and TRBJ1-2; 8 bases are a match to TRBD1. Germline CDR1 is LGHNT and CDR2 is FRNRAP. The ends lost 4 bases at V and 7 bases at J; junction bases unmatched: 8. The CDR3 length is 14 residues. CDR3 residues: CASGSDPGGSGYTF. The CDR3, as DNA: TGTGCTAGTGGTTCCGACCCAGGGGGCTCTGGCTACACCTTC.

The CDR3 protein is CASSLSPGRGQETQYF. In DNA form, the CDR3 reads TGTGCCAGCAGCCTAAGCCCTGGGCGGGGGCAAGAGACCCAGTACTTC. The V gene is TRBV13, the J gene TRBJ2-5; 7 nucleotides match TRBD2. Trimming at V came to 5 bases and at J to 2 bases, leaving 11 bases not matched to a gene. The germline CDR1 and CDR2 sequences are PRHDT and FYEKMQ (reference sequence). The CDR3 consists of 16 residues.

The chain joins TRBV5-5 to TRBJ2-1, with D possibly being TRBD2 (5 bases). CDR1 is SGHKS, CDR2 YYEKEE, per germline (reference sequence). V was cut by 4 bases and J by 9 bases, with 14 bases left in between. This CDR3 is built from 13 residues. The CDR3, as DNA: TGTGCCAGCAGCCCAAGACTAAAGGGTGAGCAGTTCTTC. The encoded protein is CASSPRLKGEQFF.

The rearrangement joins TRBV6-5 to TRBJ1-1; 9 bases map to TRBD1. This CDR3 is 16 amino acids long. The V and J ends lost 4 bases and 4 bases, in that order; junction bases with no gene match: 10. Germline CDR1 reads MNHEY; CDR2 reads SVGAGI. The CDR3 region is CASSSLGQGHRTEAFF. CDR3 in DNA: TGTGCCAGCAGTTCCCTAGGACAGGGGCATCGCACTGAAGCTTTCTTT.

The chain uses TRBV7-8 and TRBJ1-1; 7 bases map to TRBD1. The CDR3 has 15 residues. Looked up from germline, CDR1 is SGHVS and CDR2 is FQNEAQ. V was clipped by 2 bases and J by 5 bases; unmatched bases: 8. DNA for the CDR3: TGTGCCAGCAGCTTATCGAGGGGGCTGAGTACTGAAGCTTTCTTT. As protein: CASSLSRGLSTEAFF.

The chain carries TRBV18 and TRBJ2-5; 10 bases align to TRBD2. Germline-derived CDR1 and CDR2 are KGHSH and LQKENI. This CDR3 has 16 residues. The trim removed 5 bases at V and 3 bases at J, leaving 9 bases unmatched. Written as DNA, the CDR3 is TGTGCCAGCTCATCAGCTAGCGGGGGCCTCAAAGAGACCCAGTACTTC. It specifies CASSSASGGLKETQYF.

This clone was picked up a small number of times. The chain links TRBV19 to TRBJ2-3; 10 nucleotides agree with TRBD2. CDR3 length equals 15 residues. Germline CDR1 LNHDA, CDR2 SQIVND (reference sequence). V shed 2 bases and J 7 bases; nucleotides not matched to a gene: 6. CDR3 region: CASSISSGGLNTQYF. Written as DNA, the CDR3 is TGTGCCAGTAGTATAAGTAGCGGGGGGTTGAATACGCAGTATTTT.

The chain uses TRBV12-3 or TRBV12-4 and TRBJ1-1; D not resolved. V lost 5 bases, J lost 8 bases, and 9 bases lay in between. This CDR3 has 11 amino acids. CDR3 nucleotide sequence: TGTGCCAGCAGTCCGGGTTACGAAGCTTTCTTT. Translation gives CASSPGYEAFF.

The chain couples TRBV5-8 to TRBJ1-1; D is perhaps TRBD1 (6 bases). Germline CDR1 is SGHTS and CDR2 is YDEGEE. V gave up 2 bases and J gave up 1 base, with 12 bases separating them. This CDR3 comprises 15 residues. The chain's CDR3 is CASSFSGARNTEAFF. CDR3 nucleotide sequence: TGTGCCAGCAGCTTTTCAGGGGCCAGGAACACTGAAGCTTTCTTT.

The V call is TRBV6-5, the J call TRBJ1-3; unclear D gene. Germline V gene lookup returns CDR1 MNHEY and CDR2 SVGAGI. The CDR3 totals 14 residues. V shed 2 bases and J shed 2 bases, with 7 bases lying between them. CDR3 nucleotides: TGTGCCAGCAGTTACGGCGGTCCTGGAAACACCATATATTTT. Translated: CASSYGGPGNTIYF.

This chain uses TRBV29-1 with TRBJ2-1; no firm D call. Germline values: CDR1 SQVTM, CDR2 ANQGSEA. Trimming took 4 bases from V and 6 from J, leaving 7 bases between them. This CDR3 is built from 11 residues. Here the CDR3 DNA reads TGCAGCGTTGCTGAGGCCAATGAGCAGTTCTTC. Amino acids: CSVAEANEQFF.

A single count supports this clone. The chain recombines TRBV7-9 with TRBJ1-4, with D hard to call. This CDR3 contains 15 residues. CDR1 is SEHNR, CDR2 FQNEAQ, per germline (reference sequence). V was shortened by 5 bases and J by 2 bases, with 12 bases between the two germline ends. For the CDR3, the DNA is TGTGCCAGCAGCCTCTACTCCTCGACTAATGAAAAACTGTTTTTT. Translation: CASSLYSSTNEKLFF. Full variable domain (rest looked up from reference TRBV7-9 and TRBJ1-4): DTGVSQNPRHKITKRGQNVTFRCDPISEHNRLYWYRQTLGQGPEFLTYFQNEAQLEKSRLLSDRFSAERPKGSFSTLEIQRTEQGDSAMYLCASSLYSSTNEKLFFGSGTQLSVL.

A note on this clone: Other nucleotide sequences from this sample produce the same CDR3. The chain carries TRBV3-1 (or the pseudogene TRBV3-2) and TRBJ2-5; a possible D gene is TRBD2 (5 bases). The CDR3 has 13 amino acids. V gave up 1 base and J gave up 4 bases, with 7 bases separating them. Germline V gives CDR1 LGHDT, CDR2 YNNKEL (reference sequence). The CDR3 DNA reads as TGTGCCAGCAGCCAAGTTCGGGGAGAGACCCAGTACTTC. Its translation: CASSQVRGETQYF.

The chain links TRBV6-2 or TRBV6-3 to TRBJ1-4, with D perhaps matching TRBD1 (6 bases). Germline V gene lookup returns CDR1 MNHEY and CDR2 SVGEGT. V lost 4 bases, J lost 0 bases, and 12 bases lay in between. The CDR3 loop spans 16 amino acids. CDR3 sequence: CASSSRTVSTNEKLFF. The CDR3 bases are TGTGCCAGCAGTTCCCGGACAGTCTCAACTAATGAAAAACTGTTTTTT.

The J gene is TRBJ1-1, the V gene TRBV24-1; possibly TRBD1 for D (5 bases). CDR3 length: 12 amino acids. Germline CDR1 reads KGHDR; CDR2 reads SFDVKD. The germline V and J ends were trimmed by 12 bases and 2 bases, with 12 bases remaining between them. CDR3 protein: CAVQEGNTEAFF. CDR3 sequence (DNA): TGTGCCGTACAGGAGGGAAACACTGAAGCTTTCTTT.

The CDR3 is CASSPGGGGGYTF. CDR3 bases: TGCGCCAGCAGCCCGGGCGGGGGCGGTGGCTACACCTTC. The chain uses TRBV5-1 and TRBJ1-2; D perhaps matches TRBD1 (6 bases). The V gene lost 4 bases and the J gene lost 7 bases, with 14 bases spanning the gap. Germline V gives CDR1 SGHRS, CDR2 YFSETQ. CDR3 length: 13 residues.

Notes on this clone: The identical CDR3 is also encoded by other nucleotide sequences in the sample. The chain uses TRBV7-9 and TRBJ1-4; D not certain. CDR1 and CDR2 from the germline V gene are SEHNR and FQNEAQ (reference sequence). Trimming cost V 0 bases and J 6 bases, with 8 bases left between them. This CDR3 contains 14 residues. The CDR3 DNA is TGTGCCAGCAGCTTAGCGCGTGGAGATGAAAAACTGTTTTTT. It is translated as CASSLARGDEKLFF.

This clone was observed a single time. CDR3 nucleotides: TGTGCCAGCTCACGGCCCTCGAGCGACGAGCAGTACTTC. Its protein product is CASSRPSSDEQYF. This rearrangement joins TRBV18 to TRBJ2-7; D gene unclear. This CDR3 is built from 13 residues. V dropped 4 bases and J dropped 5 bases, with 12 bases sitting between them. The germline V gene encodes CDR1 KGHSH and CDR2 LQKENI.

This clone was recorded once. At one of its ends the junction is not consistent with the germline gene, which may arise from a read error. The gene calls are TRBV2 and TRBJ1-6; D is possibly TRBD1 (6 bases). Germline V lookup: CDR1 SNHLY, CDR2 FYNNEI. CDR3 length: 14 amino acids. CDR3 protein: CASREGTTGSPLHF. CDR3 bases: TGTGCCAGCAGGGAAGGGACAACGGGTTCACCCCTCCACTTT.